These T cell receptor beta chains were read from a single sample in a study of T cell changes during pregnancy in multiple sclerosis. The data were produced by immunoSEQ multiplex PCR, yet TCRdb's version contains in-frame clones alone and is incomplete. Altogether roughly 48,000 clones are present, 85% to 95% being singletons, with the ten largest covering around 0.91%. The sample here was CD4+ T cells from peripheral blood mononuclear cells, taken in the second trimester of pregnancy. The receptors stem from a female donor in good health, enrolled as a control in a pregnancy study. Both conserved end residues are part of each CDR3. A D gene is named only where the DNA matches it firmly. Clone size is stated in some rows and not others, as once, few, many or a class when expanded.

TRBJ1-1 | TRBV9 | - | - | CASGNFKTGHPAFF | TGTGCCAGCGGAAACTTTAAAACAGGGCATCCAGCTTTCTTT
TRBJ2-1 | TRBV7-6 | - | - | CASSLREASYNEQFF | TGTGCCAGCAGCTTACGCGAGGCCTCCTACAATGAGCAGTTCTTC
TRBJ1-1 | TRBV10-2 | TRBD1 | - | CAISDRENTEAFF | TGCGCCATCTCGGACAGGGAGAACACTGAAGCTTTCTTT
TRBJ1-2 | TRBV19 | TRBD1 | - | CASIPDRGAGYGYTF | TGTGCCAGTATCCCCGACAGGGGTGCGGGGTATGGCTACACCTTC
TRBJ2-7 | TRBV2 | TRBD2 | - | CASSEARGFWTSGPYEQYF | TGTGCCAGCAGTGAAGCGCGTGGGTTCTGGACTAGCGGACCCTACGAGCAGTACTTC
TRBJ2-1 | TRBV28 | TRBD2 | - | CRSGSSYNEQFF | TGTCGGAGCGGGAGCTCCTACAATGAGCAGTTCTTC
TRBJ2-1 | TRBV11-2 | - | - | CASSLDGILSYNEQFF | TGTGCCAGCAGCTTAGACGGTATACTCTCCTACAATGAGCAGTTCTTC
TRBJ2-7 | TRBV6-5 | - | - | CASRHDSYEQYF | TGTGCCAGCAGACACGACAGCTACGAGCAGTACTTC
TRBJ2-5 | TRBV10-3 | TRBD2 | - | CAISERGGTLETQYF | TGTGCCATCAGTGAGCGGGGGGGGACCTTAGAGACCCAGTACTTC
TRBJ1-2 | TRBV28 | TRBD1 | - | CASTRTGLTNYGYTF | TGTGCCAGCACCCGGACAGGGTTAACTAACTATGGCTACACCTTC
TRBJ2-5 | TRBV7-9 | - | - | CASSLNSGGETQYF | TGTGCCAGCAGCTTAAACAGCGGAGGAGAGACCCAGTACTTC
TRBJ1-4 | TRBV10-3 | - | - | CAISESGAVNEKLFF | TGTGCCATCAGTGAGTCAGGGGCGGTTAATGAAAAACTGTTTTTT
TRBJ2-6 | TRBV5-4 | - | - | CASSRNRWTPYSGANVLTF | TGTGCCAGCAGCCGAAACAGGTGGACCCCCTACTCTGGGGCCAACGTCCTGACTTTC
TRBJ2-1 | TRBV4-2 | TRBD1 | once | CASSQDRDRYSNEQFF | TGTGCCAGCAGCCAAGACCGGGACAGGTATTCCAATGAGCAGTTCTTC
TRBJ1-4 | TRBV11-2 | TRBD1 | once | CASSPRGLANEKLFF | TGTGCCAGCAGCCCGAGGGGGCTGGCTAATGAAAAACTGTTTTTT
TRBJ2-2 | TRBV19 | - | - | CASIAGATNTGELFF | TGTGCCAGTATTGCGGGGGCTACGAACACCGGGGAGCTGTTTTTT
TRBJ2-5 | TRBV5-1 | TRBD1 | - | CASRPQGAQETQYF | TGCGCCAGCCGTCCCCAGGGGGCCCAAGAGACCCAGTACTTC
TRBJ1-5 | TRBV6-6 | - | - | CASRRPGKQPQHF | TGTGCCAGCAGGCGACCGGGGAAACAGCCCCAGCATTTT
TRBJ1-1 | TRBV14 | - | - | CASSQDLRGTEAFF | TGTGCCAGCAGCCAAGATTTGCGGGGCACTGAAGCTTTCTTT
TRBJ2-3 | TRBV2 | TRBD2 | - | CASSPSGIFTDTQYF | TGTGCCAGCAGTCCTAGCGGGATTTTCACAGATACGCAGTATTTT
TRBJ1-3 | TRBV7-2 | - | - | CASGLGGNTIYF | TGTGCCAGCGGTCTCGGTGGAAACACCATATATTTT
TRBJ1-2 | TRBV2 | - | - | CASSEWGGTYGYTF | TGTGCCAGCAGTGAATGGGGGGGTACCTATGGCTACACCTTC
TRBJ2-4 | TRBV2 | - | - | CASKQGEGIIQYF | TGTGCCAGCAAACAGGGAGAAGGGATCATTCAGTACTTC
TRBJ1-1 | TRBV2 | - | - | CASSENTNTEAFF | TGTGCCAGCAGTGAAAACACGAACACTGAAGCTTTCTTT
TRBJ2-7 | TRBV5-1 | TRBD1 | - | CASSSGQGQDEQYF | TGCGCCAGCAGCTCAGGACAGGGGCAGGACGAGCAGTACTTC
TRBJ1-2 | TRBV18 | TRBD1 | - | CASSSGTGDGYTF | TGTGCCAGCTCATCAGGGACAGGGGATGGCTACACCTTC
TRBJ1-1 | TRBV5-5 | TRBD1 | - | CASSLWTGTAFF | TGTGCCAGCAGCCTCTGGACAGGGACAGCTTTCTTT
TRBJ2-1 | TRBV30 | TRBD2 | - | CAWKAGVVLGYNEQFF | TGTGCCTGGAAAGCGGGAGTAGTGCTAGGGTACAATGAGCAGTTCTTC
TRBJ2-2 | TRBV6-5 | - | - | CASTLGGGEGELFF | TGTGCCAGCACCTTGGGCGGAGGAGAAGGGGAGCTGTTTTTT
TRBJ2-7 | TRBV6-5 | TRBD1 | - | CASSYGQGSYEQYF | TGTGCCAGCAGTTACGGACAGGGATCCTACGAGCAGTACTTC
TRBJ2-3 | TRBV7-2 | TRBD2 | - | CASSNLAGDPTDTQYF | TGTGCCAGCAGCAACTTAGCGGGAGACCCCACAGATACGCAGTATTTT
TRBJ2-1 | TRBV18 | TRBD2 | - | CASSPLAGGNEQFF | TGTGCCAGCTCACCTCTAGCGGGAGGGAATGAGCAGTTCTTC
TRBJ1-5 | TRBV27 | TRBD1 | - | CASSLGDRGYSNQPQHF | TGTGCCAGCAGTTTAGGAGACAGGGGATATAGCAATCAGCCCCAGCATTTT
TRBJ2-5 | TRBV2 | - | once | CASNWGGLATRETQYF | TGTGCCAGCAATTGGGGGGGGCTAGCGACTCGAGAGACCCAGTACTTC
TRBJ1-5 | TRBV19 | - | - | CASSRPNQPQHF | TGTGCCAGTAGTAGGCCCAATCAGCCCCAGCATTTT
TRBJ1-1 | TRBV28 | TRBD1 | - | CASSQGQSAFF | TGTGCCAGCAGCCAGGGACAGTCAGCTTTCTTT
TRBJ2-7 | TRBV5-4 | - | - | CASRNAQQGYEQYF | TGTGCCAGCAGAAATGCCCAACAGGGCTACGAGCAGTACTTC
TRBJ2-3 | TRBV7-2 | - | - | CASSRDSPQDTQYF | TGTGCCAGCAGCCGGGACTCTCCCCAGGATACGCAGTATTTT
TRBJ2-5 | TRBV5-4 | - | - | CASSAHREGETQYF | TGTGCCAGCAGCGCTCACAGGGAGGGCGAGACCCAGTACTTC
TRBJ2-2 | TRBV29-1 | TRBD2 | - | CSVEDRKTSGKTGELFF | TGCAGCGTTGAAGATCGTAAGACTAGCGGGAAAACCGGGGAGCTGTTTTTT
TRBJ1-5 | TRBV18 | TRBD1 | - | CASSLPGGLNQPQHF | TGTGCCAGCTCACTTCCAGGGGGCCTGAATCAGCCCCAGCATTTT
TRBJ2-2 | TRBV27 | - | - | CASTTEGGVNTGELFF | TGTGCCAGCACCACCGAGGGGGGGGTGAACACCGGGGAGCTGTTTTTT
TRBJ2-7 | TRBV6-6 | TRBD1 | - | CASSPSSGQGYEQYF | TGTGCCAGCAGCCCATCATCTGGACAGGGTTACGAGCAGTACTTC
TRBJ2-7 | TRBV7-9 | - | - | CASSGRDNYEQYF | TGTGCCAGCAGCGGCCGGGACAACTACGAGCAGTACTTC
TRBJ2-7 | TRBV7-9 | - | - | CASSLGPDSLKSYEQYF | TGTGCCAGCAGCTTAGGACCGGACAGCCTGAAGTCCTACGAGCAGTACTTC
TRBJ1-2 | TRBV2 | - | - | CASSERQGNYGYTF | TGTGCCAGCAGTGAACGGCAGGGCAACTATGGCTACACCTTC
TRBJ2-4 | TRBV5-1 | TRBD1 | - | CASREPTGTEYF | TGCGCCAGCAGGGAGCCGACAGGGACCGAGTACTTC
TRBJ2-1 | TRBV19 | TRBD2 | - | CASSTTSVWTSYNEQFF | TGTGCCAGTAGTACGACTAGCGTTTGGACTTCCTACAATGAGCAGTTCTTC
TRBJ2-7 | TRBV6-5 | TRBD1 | - | CASSVDRGASYEQYF | TGTGCCAGCAGCGTTGACAGGGGCGCCTCCTACGAGCAGTACTTC
TRBJ1-2 | TRBV19 | TRBD1 | - | CASNRGNGYTF | TGTGCCAGCAACAGGGGAAATGGCTACACCTTC